This T cell receptor beta chain comes out of a study of blood T cells in healthy people across ages. The CDR3 length is 13 residues. CDR1 is DFQATT and CDR2 is SNEGSKA in the germline V gene (reference sequence). V gave up 5 bases and J gave up 2 bases; unmatched junction bases: 4. The authors ran a second PCR of roughly 6 to 12 cycles using a sample-barcoded 5' primer and a J-beta primer mix. Using its own MiXCR run on the 5' RACE reads, TCRdb lists one record per CDR3 protein. The repertoire holds roughly 700,000 distinct CDR3 sequences, approximately 25% seen once, with 9% to 9.5% in the top ten. These sequences were also reported in another study, on T cells of mothers and their children.

Material: blood. The TCR comes from a boy between 10 and 17 years old in good health. The chain links TRBV20-1 to TRBJ2-5; TRBD2 aligns across 8 bases. The CDR3 region is CSADKRGQETQYF. CDR3 nucleotides: TGCAGTGCTGATAAGCGGGGGCAAGAGACCCAGTACTTC.